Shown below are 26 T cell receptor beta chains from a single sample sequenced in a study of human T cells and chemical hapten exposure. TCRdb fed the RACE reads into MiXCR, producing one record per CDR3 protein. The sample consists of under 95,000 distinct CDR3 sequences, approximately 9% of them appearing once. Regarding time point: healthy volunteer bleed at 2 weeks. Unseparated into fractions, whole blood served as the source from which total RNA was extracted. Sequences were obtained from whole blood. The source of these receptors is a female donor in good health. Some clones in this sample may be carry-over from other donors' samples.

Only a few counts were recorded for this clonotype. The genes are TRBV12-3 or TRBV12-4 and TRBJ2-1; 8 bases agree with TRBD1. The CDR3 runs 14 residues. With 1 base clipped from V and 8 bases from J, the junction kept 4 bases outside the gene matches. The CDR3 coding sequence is TGTGCCAGCAGTTTAGTACCAGGGGGCTATGAGCAGTTCTTC. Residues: CASSLVPGGYEQFF.

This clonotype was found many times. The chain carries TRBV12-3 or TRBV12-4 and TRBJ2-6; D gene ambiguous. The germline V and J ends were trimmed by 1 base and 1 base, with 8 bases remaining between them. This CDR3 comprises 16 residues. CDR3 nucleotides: TGTGCCAGCAGTTTAGATTTCGGATCTGGGGCCAACGTCCTGACTTTC. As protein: CASSLDFGSGANVLTF.

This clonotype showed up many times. In DNA, the CDR3 is TGTGCCAGCAGTTCCGGGGGTTACGAGCAGTACTTC. Protein: CASSSGGYEQYF. The gene calls are TRBV28 and TRBJ2-7; D might be TRBD2 (6 bases). Trimming left V 4 bases short and J 4 bases short, with 8 bases between. Germline V gene data show CDR1 as MDHEN and CDR2 as SYDVKM. The CDR3 spans 12 residues.

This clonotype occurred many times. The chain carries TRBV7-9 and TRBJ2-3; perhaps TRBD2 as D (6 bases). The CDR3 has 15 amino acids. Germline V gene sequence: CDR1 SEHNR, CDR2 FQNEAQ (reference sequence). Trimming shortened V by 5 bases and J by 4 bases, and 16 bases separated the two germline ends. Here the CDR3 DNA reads TGTGCCAGCAGCGTTTTTCCGACTAGTTCAGATACGCAGTATTTT. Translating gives CASSVFPTSSDTQYF. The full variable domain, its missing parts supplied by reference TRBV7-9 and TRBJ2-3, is DTGVSQNPRHKITKRGQNVTFRCDPISEHNRLYWYRQTLGQGPEFLTYFQNEAQLEKSRLLSDRFSAERPKGSFSTLEIQRTEQGDSAMYLCASSVFPTSSDTQYFGPGTRLTVL.

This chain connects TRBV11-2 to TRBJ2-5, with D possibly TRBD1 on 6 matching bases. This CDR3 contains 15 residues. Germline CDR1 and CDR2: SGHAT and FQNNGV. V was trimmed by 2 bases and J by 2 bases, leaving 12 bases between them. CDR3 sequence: CASSLSGQQQETQYF. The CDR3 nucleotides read TGTGCCAGCAGCTTATCGGGACAACAACAAGAGACCCAGTACTTC.

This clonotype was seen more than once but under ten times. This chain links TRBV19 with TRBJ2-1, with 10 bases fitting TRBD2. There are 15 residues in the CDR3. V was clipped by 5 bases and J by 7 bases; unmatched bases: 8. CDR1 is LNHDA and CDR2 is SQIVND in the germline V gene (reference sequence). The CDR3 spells CASSGLAGGINEQFF. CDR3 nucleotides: TGTGCCAGTAGTGGGTTAGCGGGAGGTATAAATGAGCAGTTCTTC. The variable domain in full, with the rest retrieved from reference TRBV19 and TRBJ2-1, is DGGITQSPKYLFRKEGQNVTLSCEQNLNHDAMYWYRQDPGQGLRLIYYSQIVNDFQKGDIAEGYSVSREKKESFPLTVTSAQKNPTAFYLCASSGLAGGINEQFFGPGTRLTVL.

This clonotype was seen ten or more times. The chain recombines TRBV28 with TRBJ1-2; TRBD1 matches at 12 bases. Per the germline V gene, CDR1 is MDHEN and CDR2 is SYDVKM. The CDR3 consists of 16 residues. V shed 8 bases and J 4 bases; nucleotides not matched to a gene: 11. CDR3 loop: CASLPRDRGPSYGYTF. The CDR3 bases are TGTGCCAGCTTACCCCGGGACAGGGGGCCGTCCTATGGCTACACCTTC.

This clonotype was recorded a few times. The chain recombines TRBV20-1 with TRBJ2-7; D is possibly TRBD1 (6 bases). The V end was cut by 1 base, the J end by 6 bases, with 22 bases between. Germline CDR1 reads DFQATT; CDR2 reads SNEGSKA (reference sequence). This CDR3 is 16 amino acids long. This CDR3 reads CSARGKQGGRFGEQYF. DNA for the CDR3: TGCAGTGCTAGAGGAAAACAGGGTGGCCGTTTCGGCGAGCAGTACTTC.

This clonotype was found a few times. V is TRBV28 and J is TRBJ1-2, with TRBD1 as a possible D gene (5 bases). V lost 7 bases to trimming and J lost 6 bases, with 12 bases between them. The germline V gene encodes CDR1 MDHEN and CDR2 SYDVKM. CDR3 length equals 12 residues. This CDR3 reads CASTIRGDGYTF. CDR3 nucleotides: TGTGCCAGCACCATCAGAGGGGATGGCTACACCTTC.

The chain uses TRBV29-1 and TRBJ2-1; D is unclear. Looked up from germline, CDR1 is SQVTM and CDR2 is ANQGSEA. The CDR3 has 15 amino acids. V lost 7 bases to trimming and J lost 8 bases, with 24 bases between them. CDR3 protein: CSDQGMSSGDDEQFF. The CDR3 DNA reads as TGCAGCGATCAAGGTATGAGCTCAGGAGATGATGAGCAGTTCTTC.

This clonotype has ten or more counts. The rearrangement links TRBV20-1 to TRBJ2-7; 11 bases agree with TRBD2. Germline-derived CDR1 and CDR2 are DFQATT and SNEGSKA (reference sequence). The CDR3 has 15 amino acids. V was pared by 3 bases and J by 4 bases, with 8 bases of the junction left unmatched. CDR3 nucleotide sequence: TGCAGTGCTAGCGCAACTAGCGGGAGTAGGTACGAGCAGTACTTC. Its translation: CSASATSGSRYEQYF.

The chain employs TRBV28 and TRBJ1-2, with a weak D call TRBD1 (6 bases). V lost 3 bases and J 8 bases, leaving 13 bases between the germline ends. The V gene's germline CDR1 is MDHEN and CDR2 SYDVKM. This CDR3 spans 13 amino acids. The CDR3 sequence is CASSFTGIGGYTF. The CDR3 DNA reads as TGTGCCAGCAGTTTCACAGGGATAGGCGGCTACACCTTC.

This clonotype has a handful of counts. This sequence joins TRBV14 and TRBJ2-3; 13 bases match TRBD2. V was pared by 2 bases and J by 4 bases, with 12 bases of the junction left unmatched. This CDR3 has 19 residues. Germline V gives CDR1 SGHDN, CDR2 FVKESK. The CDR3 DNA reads TGTGCCAGCAGCCAAAGACTAGCGGGAGGCCCCAGGGACCCAGATACGCAGTATTTT. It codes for CASSQRLAGGPRDPDTQYF. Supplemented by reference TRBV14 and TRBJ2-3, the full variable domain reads EAGVTQFPSHSVIEKGQTVTLRCDPISGHDNLYWYRRVMGKEIKFLLHFVKESKQDESGMPNNRFLAERTGGTYSTLKVQPAELEDSGVYFCASSQRLAGGPRDPDTQYFGPGTRLTVL.

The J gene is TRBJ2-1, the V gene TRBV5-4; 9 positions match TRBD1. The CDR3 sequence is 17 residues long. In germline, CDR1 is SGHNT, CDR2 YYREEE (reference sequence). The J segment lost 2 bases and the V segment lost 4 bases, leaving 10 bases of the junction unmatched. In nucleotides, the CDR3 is TGTGCCAGCAGCATGTACTCCGGGACAGGGACCTACAATGAGCAGTTCTTC. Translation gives CASSMYSGTGTYNEQFF.

CDR3 region: CASSSGQGADTQYF. In nucleotides, the CDR3 is TGCGCCAGCAGCTCTGGACAGGGAGCAGATACGCAGTATTTT. This chain links TRBV5-1 with TRBJ2-3, with TRBD1 matching over 8 bases. The germline CDR1 and CDR2 sequences are SGHRS and YFSETQ. Losses at the gene ends were 3 bases for V and 4 bases for J; bases not matched to a gene: 4. The CDR3 has 14 amino acids.

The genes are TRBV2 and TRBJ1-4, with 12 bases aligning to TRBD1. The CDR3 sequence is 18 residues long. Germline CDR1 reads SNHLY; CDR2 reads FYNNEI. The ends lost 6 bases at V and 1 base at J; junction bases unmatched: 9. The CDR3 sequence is CASRMGQGASGTNEKLFF. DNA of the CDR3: TGTGCCAGCAGGATGGGACAGGGGGCATCAGGAACTAATGAAAAACTGTTTTTT. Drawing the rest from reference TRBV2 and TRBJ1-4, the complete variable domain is EPEVTQTPSHQVTQMGQEVILRCVPISNHLYFYWYRQILGQKVEFLVSFYNNEISEKSEIFDDQFSVERPDGSNFTLKIRSTKLEDSAMYFCASRMGQGASGTNEKLFFGSGTQLSVL.

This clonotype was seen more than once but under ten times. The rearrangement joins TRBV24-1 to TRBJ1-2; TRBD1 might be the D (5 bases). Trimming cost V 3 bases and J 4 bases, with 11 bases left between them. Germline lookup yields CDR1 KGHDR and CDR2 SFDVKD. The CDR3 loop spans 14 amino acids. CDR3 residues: CATSDRSGLYGYTF. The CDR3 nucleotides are TGTGCCACCAGTGATAGGTCAGGGCTCTATGGCTACACCTTC.

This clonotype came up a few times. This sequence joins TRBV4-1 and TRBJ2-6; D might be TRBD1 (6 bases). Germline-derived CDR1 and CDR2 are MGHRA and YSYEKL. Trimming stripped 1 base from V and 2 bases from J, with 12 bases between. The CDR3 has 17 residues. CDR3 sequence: CASSQGTQGTGANVLTF. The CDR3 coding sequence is TGCGCCAGCAGCCAAGGGACCCAGGGGACTGGGGCCAACGTCCTGACTTTC.

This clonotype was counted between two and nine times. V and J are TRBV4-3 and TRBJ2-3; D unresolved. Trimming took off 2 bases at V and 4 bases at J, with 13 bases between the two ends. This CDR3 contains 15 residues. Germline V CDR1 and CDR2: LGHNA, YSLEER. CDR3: CASSQMKEWSDTQYF. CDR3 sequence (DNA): TGCGCCAGCAGCCAAATGAAAGAATGGTCAGATACGCAGTATTTT.

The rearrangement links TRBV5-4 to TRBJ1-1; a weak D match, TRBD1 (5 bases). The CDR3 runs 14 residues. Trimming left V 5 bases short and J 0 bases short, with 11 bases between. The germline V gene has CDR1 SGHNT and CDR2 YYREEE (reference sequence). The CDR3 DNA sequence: TGTGCCAGCAGTTACAGACAGATGAACACTGAAGCTTTCTTT. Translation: CASSYRQMNTEAFF. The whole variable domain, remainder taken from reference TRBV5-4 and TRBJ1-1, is ETGVTQSPTHLIKTRGQQVTLRCSSQSGHNTVSWYQQALGQGPQFIFQYYREEENGRGNFPPRFSGLQFPNYSSELNVNALELDDSALYLCASSYRQMNTEAFFGQGTRLTVV.

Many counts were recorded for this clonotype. This chain's CDR3 is CASNLPGDTQYF. The CDR3 coding sequence is TGTGCCAGCAACCTTCCGGGCGATACGCAGTATTTT. The chain combines TRBV7-6 with TRBJ2-3; D remains unclear. The germline V gene encodes CDR1 SGHVS and CDR2 FNYEAQ. The length of the CDR3 is 12 residues. Trimming removed 7 bases from V and 6 bases from J, with 11 bases in between.

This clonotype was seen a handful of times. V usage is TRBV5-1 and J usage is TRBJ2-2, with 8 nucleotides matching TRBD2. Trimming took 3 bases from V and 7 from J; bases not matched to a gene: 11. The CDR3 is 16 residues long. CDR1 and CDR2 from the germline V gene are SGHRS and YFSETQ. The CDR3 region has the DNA TGCGCCAGCAGCTCCTATCCGGGACTAGGGATCGGGGAGCTGTTTTTT. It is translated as CASSSYPGLGIGELFF.

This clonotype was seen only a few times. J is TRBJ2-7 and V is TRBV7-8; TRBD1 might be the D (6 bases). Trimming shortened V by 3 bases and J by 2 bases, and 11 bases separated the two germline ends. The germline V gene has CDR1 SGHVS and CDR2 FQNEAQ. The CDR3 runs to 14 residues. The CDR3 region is CASSFRTATYEQYF. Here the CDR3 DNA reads TGTGCCAGCAGCTTCCGGACAGCTACCTACGAGCAGTACTTC.

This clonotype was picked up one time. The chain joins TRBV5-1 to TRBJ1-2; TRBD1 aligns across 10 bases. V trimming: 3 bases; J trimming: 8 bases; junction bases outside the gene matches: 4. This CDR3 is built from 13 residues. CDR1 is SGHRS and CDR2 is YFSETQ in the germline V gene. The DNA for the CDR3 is TGCGCCAGCAGCTGGGACAGGGGCGTAGGCTACACCTTC. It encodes CASSWDRGVGYTF.

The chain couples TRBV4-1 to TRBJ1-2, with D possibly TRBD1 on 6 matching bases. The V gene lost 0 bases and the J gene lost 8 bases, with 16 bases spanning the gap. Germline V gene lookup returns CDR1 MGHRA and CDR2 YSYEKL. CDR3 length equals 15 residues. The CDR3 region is CASSQDSNRQAGYTF. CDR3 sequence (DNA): TGCGCCAGCAGCCAAGATAGTAATCGACAGGCGGGCTACACCTTC.

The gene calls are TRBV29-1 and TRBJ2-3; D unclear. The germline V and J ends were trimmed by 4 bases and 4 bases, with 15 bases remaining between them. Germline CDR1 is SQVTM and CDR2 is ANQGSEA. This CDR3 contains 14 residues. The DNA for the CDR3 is TGCAGCGTTGCCTCGGGCCGGTCCGCAGATACGCAGTATTTT. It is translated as CSVASGRSADTQYF.